The clone carrying this TCR beta chain was detected only a few times. No antigen is known for it. The data were taken from a study of T cell repertoires in cytomegalovirus infection. A single record per CDR3 protein comes from TCRdb applying MiXCR to the reads. The data contain approximately 990,000 distinct CDR3 sequences, approximately 32% of them singletons. From germline, CDR1 is LNHNV and CDR2 YYDKDF (reference sequence). The CDR3 covers 15 residues. With 0 bases removed from V and 3 bases from J, the gap between germline ends came to 12 bases. Sequencing used cultured CD8+ T cells from PBMCs, obtained from culture after CMV antigen stimulation. The chain employs TRBV15 and TRBJ2-7, with D possibly matching TRBD1 (5 bases). The clonotype originates from a human donor in good health (CMV status not recorded). Some clones in this sample may be carry-over from other donors' samples. The CDR3, as DNA: TGTGCCACCAGCAGAGATATGGGGCTGGGCTACGAGCAGTACTTC. This sequence encodes CATSRDMGLGYEQYF.